A selection of T cell receptor beta chains follows, all from one sample in a study of a mutant IDH1 vaccine in newly diagnosed glioma. Generated by immunoSEQ multiplex PCR, the TCRdb table keeps only in-frame clones and is missing some. The sample has 30,000 to 40,000 clones, 84% seen once; the top ten hold about 2.2%. These receptors' targets are unknown. Sequenced material: PBMCs, taken from a glioma patient whose treatment included an IDH1 peptide vaccine. These receptors all come from a man aged 35-49 years with glioma. Each CDR3 is given with its conserved first and last residue. The D gene is left open where the match is weak. A clone size is listed for some rows: how often the clone was seen (once, few, many), or a class if it is expanded.

j_gene | abundance | v_gene | d_gene | CDR3aa | CDR3nt
TRBJ1-5 | - | TRBV2 | - | CASSHIETVNQPQHF | TGTGCCAGCAGCCACATAGAGACAGTCAATCAGCCCCAGCATTTT
TRBJ2-5 | - | TRBV5-1 | - | CASAPDNEKTQYF | TGCGCCAGCGCCCCGGACAACGAAAAGACCCAGTACTTC
TRBJ2-7 | - | TRBV7-9 | - | CASSLQGVGYEQYF | TGTGCCAGCAGCTTGCAAGGGGTGGGATACGAGCAGTACTTC
TRBJ2-2 | - | TRBV9 | - | CASSVVANTGELFF | TGTGCCAGCAGCGTAGTAGCGAACACCGGGGAGCTGTTTTTT
TRBJ2-3 | - | TRBV29-1 | - | CSVEDVDTQYF | TGCAGCGTTGAAGATGTTGATACGCAGTATTTT
TRBJ2-3 | - | TRBV7-2 | - | CASSSRPKDTQYF | TGTGCCAGCAGCTCCCGGCCCAAAGATACGCAGTATTTT
TRBJ2-3 | - | TRBV7-6 | - | CASSLGEQRVLQYF | TGTGCCAGCAGCTTAGGTGAACAGCGCGTACTGCAGTATTTT
TRBJ2-1 | once | TRBV19 | - | CASSIAVHSSYNEQFF | TGTGCCAGTAGTATAGCAGTCCATAGCTCCTACAATGAGCAGTTCTTC
TRBJ2-5 | - | TRBV7-8 | TRBD2 | CASSLTGTSGSQETQYF | TGTGCCAGCAGCTTAACGGGGACTAGCGGCTCCCAAGAGACCCAGTACTTC
TRBJ2-6 | - | TRBV5-6 | - | CASSFLGSGANVLTF | TGTGCCAGCAGCTTTTTGGGGTCTGGGGCCAACGTCCTGACTTTC
TRBJ2-1 | - | TRBV4-3 | - | CASSQELAGEQFF | TGCGCCAGCAGCCAAGAACTAGCAGGGGAGCAGTTCTTC
TRBJ2-1 | - | TRBV7-9 | - | CASSSLWRSSYNEQFF | TGTGCCAGCAGCTCCCTTTGGCGGAGCTCCTACAATGAGCAGTTCTTC
TRBJ2-3 | - | TRBV5-1 | TRBD2 | CASSLGTSGRTDTQYF | TGCGCCAGCAGCTTGGGGACTAGCGGGAGAACAGATACGCAGTATTTT
TRBJ2-4 | - | TRBV6-4 | TRBD1 | CASSPQGAGNIQYF | TGTGCCAGCAGTCCACAGGGGGCTGGAAACATTCAGTACTTC
TRBJ2-5 | - | TRBV2 | TRBD1 | CASRGTGGVQETQYF | TGTGCCAGCAGGGGGACAGGGGGTGTGCAAGAGACCCAGTACTTC
TRBJ2-2 | - | TRBV5-1 | - | CASSLALAGELFF | TGCGCCAGCAGCTTGGCCCTAGCTGGGGAGCTGTTTTTT
TRBJ2-7 | few | TRBV28 | TRBD1 | CASSLGTVSYEQYF | TGTGCCAGCAGTTTGGGGACAGTCTCCTACGAGCAGTACTTC
TRBJ2-2 | - | TRBV7-2 | - | CASRGQGLINTGELFF | TGTGCCAGCAGAGGCCAGGGACTCATAAACACCGGGGAGCTGTTTTTT
TRBJ1-4 | - | TRBV4-3 | - | CASSQEGHATNEKLFF | TGCGCCAGCAGCCAAGAGGGGCATGCAACTAATGAAAAACTGTTTTTT
TRBJ1-1 | few | TRBV6-5 | - | CASSYWENTEAFF | TGTGCCAGCAGTTATTGGGAGAACACTGAAGCTTTCTTT
TRBJ2-1 | once | TRBV7-2 | - | CASSLDSSDYNEQFF | TGTGCCAGCAGCTTAGACTCTAGTGATTACAATGAGCAGTTCTTC
TRBJ2-7 | - | TRBV6-5 | TRBD1 | CATTTGDSYEQYF | TGTGCCACGACAACAGGGGACTCCTACGAGCAGTACTTC
TRBJ2-7 | once | TRBV27 | - | CASSLRGAGPSGYEQYF | TGTGCCAGCAGTTTAAGGGGGGCGGGTCCCTCAGGTTACGAGCAGTACTTC
TRBJ2-3 | once | TRBV29-1 | - | CSVASTDTQYF | TGCAGCGTTGCTAGCACAGATACGCAGTATTTT
TRBJ2-1 | - | TRBV9 | TRBD1 | CASSRMGGTGMDNEQFF | TGTGCCAGCAGCCGGATGGGCGGGACAGGGATGGACAATGAGCAGTTCTTC
TRBJ1-4 | - | TRBV2 | - | CASRSGLPSDEKLFF | TGTGCCAGCAGATCGGGACTCCCAAGTGACGAAAAACTGTTTTTT
TRBJ2-7 | - | TRBV6-1 | - | CASNGLSYEQYF | TGTGCCAGCAACGGCCTCTCCTACGAGCAGTACTTC
TRBJ1-2 | - | TRBV11-2 | - | CASSFSGRGPILYGYTF | TGTGCCAGCAGCTTTTCTGGGAGAGGTCCCATACTCTATGGCTACACCTTC
TRBJ2-7 | - | TRBV19 | TRBD1 | CASSTGPGQIYEQYF | TGTGCCAGTAGTACAGGACCGGGACAGATCTACGAGCAGTACTTC
TRBJ1-2 | - | TRBV4-1 | TRBD1 | CASSQYRDRDGYTF | TGCGCCAGCAGCCAGTACCGGGACAGGGATGGCTACACCTTC
TRBJ2-7 | - | TRBV4-3 | - | CASSQDLWTEQYF | TGCGCCAGCAGCCAAGATCTTTGGACCGAGCAGTACTTC
TRBJ2-7 | - | TRBV19 | - | CASSTSYSGRTYEQYF | TGTGCCAGTAGTACCTCTTATAGCGGTAGGACCTACGAGCAGTACTTC
TRBJ2-3 | - | TRBV7-9 | - | CASRDDTDTQYF | TGTGCCAGTCGGGACGACACAGATACGCAGTATTTT
TRBJ2-7 | - | TRBV6-1 | TRBD2 | CASSGGAGGGEQYF | TGTGCCAGCAGCGGGGGGGCGGGAGGAGGGGAGCAGTACTTC
TRBJ1-5 | - | TRBV27 | TRBD1 | CASRPTGESQPQHF | TGTGCCAGCAGACCGACAGGGGAGAGTCAGCCCCAGCATTTT
TRBJ2-4 | - | TRBV4-3 | - | CASSQGPWDSFYF | TGCGCCAGCAGCCAAGGCCCCTGGGATTCCTTCTACTTC
TRBJ2-5 | - | TRBV18 | - | CASSPLTGAETQYF | TGTGCCAGCTCACCCCTGACAGGCGCGGAGACCCAGTACTTC
TRBJ2-7 | - | TRBV7-6 | TRBD1 | CASSLGQGSSHEQYF | TGTGCCAGCAGCTTAGGACAGGGATCGAGTCACGAGCAGTACTTC
TRBJ2-1 | - | TRBV11-3 | TRBD2 | CASSKASGRWDNEQFF | TGTGCCAGCAGCAAGGCTAGCGGGAGGTGGGACAATGAGCAGTTCTTC
TRBJ2-7 | - | TRBV5-5 | - | CASSLRDRGLAGYEQYF | TGTGCCAGCAGCTTGCGCGACAGGGGGCTAGCGGGGTACGAGCAGTACTTC
TRBJ2-1 | - | TRBV9 | - | CASSAQDLLYNEQFF | TGTGCCAGCAGCGCCCAGGACTTGCTCTACAATGAGCAGTTCTTC
TRBJ2-4 | - | TRBV4-1 | - | CASSGVGYLAKNIQYF | TGCGCCAGCAGCGGAGTAGGGTATCTAGCCAAAAACATTCAGTACTTC
TRBJ2-5 | - | TRBV5-1 | - | CASATQETQYF | TGCGCCAGCGCCACACAAGAGACCCAGTACTTC
TRBJ1-5 | - | TRBV4-1 | TRBD1 | CASSLGQGRWQPQHF | TGCGCCAGCAGCCTCGGACAGGGGCGTTGGCAGCCCCAGCATTTT
TRBJ2-7 | - | TRBV7-2 | TRBD2 | CASSATSGSQFVYEQYF | TGTGCCAGCAGCGCGACTAGCGGGAGTCAATTCGTCTACGAGCAGTACTTC
TRBJ2-7 | - | TRBV5-1 | - | CASSVATPGQAYEQYF | TGCGCCAGCAGCGTAGCTACCCCCGGGCAAGCCTACGAGCAGTACTTC
TRBJ2-2 | - | TRBV6-6 | - | CASRTPTGELFF | TGTGCCAGCCGGACGCCTACCGGGGAGCTGTTTTTT
TRBJ2-7 | - | TRBV5-1 | - | CASSSSRYLSYEQYF | TGCGCCAGCAGTAGTTCCCGTTACCTCTCCTACGAGCAGTACTTC
TRBJ1-5 | medium-sized | TRBV2 | TRBD1 | CASSRDRVFGSNQPQHF | TGTGCCAGCAGCCGGGACAGGGTGTTTGGGAGCAATCAGCCCCAGCATTTT
TRBJ2-7 | - | TRBV5-5 | TRBD2 | CASSFGLAVEQYF | TGTGCCAGCAGCTTTGGACTAGCGGTCGAGCAGTACTTC
TRBJ2-2 | - | TRBV5-4 | TRBD2 | CASPGLAPGELFF | TGTGCCAGCCCGGGACTAGCTCCCGGGGAGCTGTTTTTT
TRBJ2-2 | - | TRBV6-6 | - | CASKNSRYTGELFF | TGTGCCAGCAAGAATAGCCGGTACACCGGGGAGCTGTTTTTT
TRBJ2-7 | - | TRBV28 | TRBD2 | CASSLSGLAGVSYEQYF | TGTGCCAGCAGTTTAAGTGGACTAGCGGGAGTGTCCTACGAGCAGTACTTC
TRBJ1-5 | - | TRBV19 | - | CASSQGRGKPQHF | TGTGCCAGTAGTCAGGGAAGGGGAAAGCCCCAGCATTTT
TRBJ2-3 | - | TRBV7-3 | - | CASSFRGGRDTQYF | TGTGCCAGCAGCTTCAGGGGCGGTAGAGATACGCAGTATTTT